The next 21 T cell receptor beta chains were all read from a single sample in a study of cytomegalovirus exposure and HLA in healthy donors. The PCR made use of 60 Vbeta and 13 Jbeta primers. Sequencing was performed with immunoSEQ multiplex PCR; in TCRdb, only in-frame clones are kept and a portion is missing. This sample has tens of thousands of clones, with approximately 60% found just once. Sequencing input: PBMCs. All receptors come from a boy aged 10-17 years in good health and CMV-seropositive.

V and J are TRBV6-1 and TRBJ2-7; no clear D. Germline loops: CDR1 MNHNS, CDR2 SASEGT. The V and J ends lost 2 bases and 6 bases respectively, with 11 bases between them. This CDR3 comprises 13 residues. The CDR3 DNA reads as TGTGCCAGCAGTGAATCCGGGTTCGCCGAGCAGTACTTC. It specifies CASSESGFAEQYF.

The chain has TRBV7-9 and TRBJ2-1; 15 nucleotides match TRBD2. Germline lookup yields CDR1 SEHNR and CDR2 FQNEAQ (reference sequence). This CDR3 is 17 amino acids long. The ends lost 3 bases at V and 8 bases at J; junction bases unmatched: 8. CDR3 in DNA: TGTGCCAGCAGCTTCGCCGGGACTAGCGGGAGGTTCCATGAGCAGTTCTTC. This translates into CASSFAGTSGRFHEQFF.

The chain links TRBV30 to TRBJ1-1, with 8 bases aligning to TRBD1. Trimming at V came to 2 bases and at J to 8 bases, leaving 4 bases not matched to a gene. Germline lookup yields CDR1 GTSNPN and CDR2 SVGIG (reference sequence). The CDR3 runs to 12 residues. The CDR3 loop is CAWSTRGPEAFF. The CDR3 bases are TGTGCCTGGAGTACCAGGGGGCCGGAAGCTTTCTTT.

The chain uses TRBV5-1 and TRBJ2-7; perhaps TRBD2 as D (6 bases). CDR1 and CDR2 from the germline V gene are SGHRS and YFSETQ. Trimming took 4 bases from V and 2 from J, leaving 16 bases between them. The CDR3 is 15 residues long. The CDR3 region is CASSPDYPGAYEQYF. Written as DNA, the CDR3 is TGCGCCAGCAGCCCGGACTACCCTGGGGCCTACGAGCAGTACTTC.

This chain connects TRBV7-8 to TRBJ2-2, with a possible D match to TRBD2 (5 bases). Germline V CDR1 and CDR2: SGHVS, FQNEAQ. CDR3 length: 13 amino acids. V shed 5 bases and J shed 10 bases, with 14 bases lying between them. Here the CDR3 DNA reads TGTGCCAGCAGCCCCGGACTCAAATCGGAGCTGTTTTTT. Protein: CASSPGLKSELFF.

Here the CDR3 DNA reads TGCGCCAGCAGCTTGGCCCAGGGGGCCTACGAGCAGTACTTC. It yields the protein CASSLAQGAYEQYF. The genes are TRBV5-1 and TRBJ2-7, with 7 bases that match TRBD1. The CDR3 extends over 14 amino acids. Trimming took 0 bases from V and 2 from J; bases not matched to a gene: 2. Germline V CDR1 and CDR2: SGHRS, YFSETQ.

The gene calls are TRBV29-1 and TRBJ2-7; D is unclear. The CDR3 consists of 11 residues. Looked up from germline, CDR1 is SQVTM and CDR2 is ANQGSEA. V shed 2 bases and J shed 7 bases, with 9 bases lying between them. The CDR3 loop reads CSVESPNEQYF. The CDR3 nucleotides are TGCAGCGTTGAAAGCCCTAATGAGCAGTACTTC.

The CDR3 region has the DNA TGTGCCAGCTCACCAGCCGAGGGGGCACGGAATGAGCAGTTCTTC. This translates into CASSPAEGARNEQFF. The chain recombines TRBV18 with TRBJ2-1; TRBD1 agrees at 7 bases. The CDR3 contains 15 residues. CDR1 and CDR2 from the germline V gene are KGHSH and LQKENI. The V gene end was trimmed by 2 bases and the J gene end by 7 bases; junction bases not matched to a gene: 8.

The V gene is TRBV4-3, the J gene TRBJ2-1; TRBD2 aligns across 11 bases. This CDR3 spans 16 amino acids. Germline V gene data show CDR1 as LGHNA and CDR2 as YSLEER. The V segment lost 1 base and the J segment 5 bases; nucleotides outside the gene matches: 4. The CDR3 reads CASSQVLAGANNEQFF. In DNA, the CDR3 is TGCGCCAGCAGCCAAGTACTAGCGGGAGCAAACAATGAGCAGTTCTTC.

The chain carries TRBV7-2 and TRBJ1-2; D gene uncertain. Germline V gene sequence: CDR1 SGHTA, CDR2 FQGNSA. V was cut by 5 bases and J by 8 bases, with 12 bases left in between. This CDR3 is built from 12 residues. The CDR3 DNA is TGTGCCAGCAGCCCGGTCCGGTTCGGCTACACCTTC. Protein product: CASSPVRFGYTF. Full variable domain (remainder filled in from reference TRBV7-2 and TRBJ1-2): GAGVSQSPSNKVTEKGKDVELRCDPISGHTALYWYRQSLGQGLEFLIYFQGNSAPDKSGLPSDRFSAERTGGSVSTLTIQRTQQEDSAVYLCASSPVRFGYTFGSGTRLTVV.

On this clone: The junction departs from the called germline gene at one end, perhaps through a read error. V is TRBV30 and J is TRBJ1-2, with D perhaps TRBD1 (6 bases). This CDR3 comprises 15 residues. The germline V gene has CDR1 GTSNPN and CDR2 SVGIG (reference sequence). The CDR3 DNA sequence: TGTGCCTGGAGTTCGCCCGTCTACAGGGACTATGGCTACCCCTTC. Its protein is CAWSSPVYRDYGYPF.

The rearrangement joins TRBV7-3 to TRBJ1-1; D may be TRBD1 (5 bases). Germline loops: CDR1 SGHTA, CDR2 FQGTGA. The CDR3 has 15 amino acids. Between the trimmed V and J ends, which lost 4 bases and 4 bases, there was a span of 16 bases. CDR3 in amino acids: CASSSAPGEGTEAFF. Here the CDR3 DNA reads TGTGCCAGCAGCTCCGCTCCGGGGGAGGGCACTGAAGCTTTCTTT.

A few counts support this clone. The V call is TRBV28, the J call TRBJ1-5, with a tentative D call TRBD1 (6 bases). This CDR3 has 15 amino acids. CDR1 and CDR2 (germline): MDHEN, SYDVKM. V was clipped by 6 bases and J by 4 bases, with 16 bases between them. The CDR3 coding sequence is TGTGCCAGCAGCTACCTTAAGGGGGTTAATCAGCCCCAGCATTTT. It encodes CASSYLKGVNQPQHF.

This rearrangement joins TRBV9 to TRBJ2-7, with D tentatively TRBD2 (6 bases). The CDR3 has 14 residues. Trimming left V 0 bases short and J 0 bases short, with 7 bases between. Germline V lookup: CDR1 SGDLS, CDR2 YYNGEE. The CDR3 DNA is TGTGCCAGCAGCGTAGGGGGGGACTCCTACGAGCAGTACTTC. This codes for CASSVGGDSYEQYF.

Only a few counts were recorded for this clone. The gene calls are TRBV30 and TRBJ2-1, with no clear D. Germline values: CDR1 GTSNPN, CDR2 SVGIG (reference sequence). Deletions cut 2 bases from V and 12 bases from J, with 11 bases between. This CDR3 comprises 11 residues. The CDR3: CAWSSSSLQFF. Here the CDR3 DNA reads TGTGCCTGGAGTTCCTCTAGTCTGCAGTTCTTC.

The chain uses TRBV11-2 and TRBJ2-7; 8 bases match TRBD2. CDR3 size: 17 residues. The J segment lost 0 bases and the V segment lost 3 bases, leaving 10 bases of the junction unmatched. The V gene's germline CDR1 is SGHAT and CDR2 FQNNGV. CDR3 nucleotide sequence: TGTGCCAGCAGCTTCTCATCAGGGGCGGGGGGCTCCTACGAGCAGTACTTC. This sequence encodes CASSFSSGAGGSYEQYF.

V gene TRBV27 combines with J gene TRBJ1-1; D is undetermined. V was trimmed by 8 bases and J by 1 base, leaving 11 bases between them. This CDR3 region has 13 residues. CDR1 and CDR2 from the germline V gene are MNHEY and SMNVEV (reference sequence). The CDR3: CASGGLPNTEAFF. The CDR3 region has the DNA TGTGCCAGCGGAGGTCTTCCGAACACTGAAGCTTTCTTT.

The V gene is TRBV29-1, the J gene TRBJ2-1, with TRBD1 identical over 8 bases. Trimming at V came to 6 bases and at J to 0 bases, leaving 10 bases not matched to a gene. The germline CDR1 and CDR2 sequences are SQVTM and ANQGSEA. The CDR3 has 16 residues. The CDR3 here is CSVETGVPNSYNEQFF. CDR3 sequence (DNA): TGCAGCGTAGAGACAGGGGTCCCAAACTCCTACAATGAGCAGTTCTTC.

The CDR3: CASRHANYGYTF. As DNA, the CDR3 is TGTGCCAGCAGGCACGCGAACTATGGCTACACCTTC. The genes are TRBV6-1 and TRBJ1-2, with D hard to call. The CDR3 is 12 amino acids. Trimming left V 6 bases short and J 2 bases short, with 7 bases between. Germline V gene data show CDR1 as MNHNS and CDR2 as SASEGT.

Of note for this clone: At the DNA level, this CDR3 is encoded by other sequences in the same sample as well. V gene TRBV4-3 combines with J gene TRBJ1-4; 7 bases are a match to TRBD1. The germline V gene has CDR1 LGHNA and CDR2 YSLEER. The CDR3 has 14 residues. Trimming at V came to 1 base and at J to 5 bases, leaving 1 base not matched to a gene. CDR3 residues: CASSQGQGNEKLFF. CDR3 bases: TGCGCCAGCAGCCAAGGACAGGGCAATGAAAAACTGTTTTTT.

This rearrangement joins TRBV19 to TRBJ2-1; 15 positions agree with TRBD2. This CDR3 region has 15 residues. Unmatched junction bases numbered 9, after V lost 5 bases and J lost 13 bases. Per germline, CDR1 LNHDA and CDR2 SQIVND (reference sequence). This CDR3 is CASSAGLAGGLRQFF. CDR3 sequence (DNA): TGTGCCAGTAGTGCGGGACTAGCGGGGGGCCTGCGACAGTTCTTC.